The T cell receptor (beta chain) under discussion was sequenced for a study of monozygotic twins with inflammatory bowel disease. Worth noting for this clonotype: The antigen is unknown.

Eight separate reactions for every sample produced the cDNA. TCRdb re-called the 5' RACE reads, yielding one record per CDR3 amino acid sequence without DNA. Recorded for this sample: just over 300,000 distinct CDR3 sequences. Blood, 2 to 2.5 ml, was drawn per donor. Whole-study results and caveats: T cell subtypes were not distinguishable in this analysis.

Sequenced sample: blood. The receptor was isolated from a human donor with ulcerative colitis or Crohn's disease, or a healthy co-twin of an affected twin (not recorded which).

The CDR3 spells CASRWGGGTDTQYF. This chain connects TRBV28 to TRBJ2-3; there is no DNA to check the TCRdb D call of TRBD1. The CDR3 totals 14 residues. Germline V gene sequence: CDR1 MDHEN, CDR2 SYDVKM.